These 10 T cell receptor beta chains were all obtained from the same sample, sequenced in a study of cytomegalovirus exposure and HLA in healthy donors. Primers included in the PCR were 60 Vbeta and 13 Jbeta primers. The repertoire was sequenced with immunoSEQ multiplex PCR; TCRdb's copy has only in-frame clones and lacks some. The table includes some 200,000 clones, about 13% detected once. The sequenced sample consisted of PBMCs. Every receptor here comes from a man between 50 and 59 years old in good health and CMV-seropositive.

This clone was counted only a few times. V usage is TRBV7-2 and J usage is TRBJ2-3; 7 nucleotides align to TRBD2. The germline gives CDR1 SGHTA, CDR2 FQGNSA. The CDR3 contains 15 residues. V trimming: 0 bases; J trimming: 4 bases; junction bases outside the gene matches: 4. The CDR3 DNA reads TGTGCCAGCAGCTTAGCTACCGCGGGGGCAGATACGCAGTATTTT. Translated: CASSLATAGADTQYF.

The gene calls are TRBV7-9 and TRBJ1-5, with 9 bases aligning to TRBD1. Trimming cost V 1 base and J 0 bases; bases outside gene matches: 4. Germline CDR1 is SEHNR and CDR2 is FQNEAQ (reference sequence). The CDR3 sequence is 17 residues long. The DNA of the CDR3 is TGTGCCAGCAGCTTAGGGACAGGGGAGAATAGCAATCAGCCCCAGCATTTT. It translates to CASSLGTGENSNQPQHF.

In its sample, this clone was seen a few times. The genes are TRBV7-9 and TRBJ2-3, with 7 bases lining up with TRBD1. This CDR3 comprises 13 residues. Germline V gives CDR1 SEHNR, CDR2 FQNEAQ (reference sequence). V was pared by 9 bases and J by 5 bases, with 8 bases of the junction left unmatched. This CDR3 is CARAKGAEDTQYF. CDR3 nucleotides: TGTGCCAGGGCCAAGGGGGCAGAAGATACGCAGTATTTT.

The chain carries TRBV30 and TRBJ1-4, with D tentatively TRBD1 (6 bases). Deletions cut 5 bases from V and 0 bases from J, with 16 bases between. The CDR3 consists of 16 residues. Germline V gene lookup returns CDR1 GTSNPN and CDR2 SVGIG (reference sequence). Here the CDR3 DNA reads TGTGCCTGGGGTGGGGGGCTTCAAGCAACTAATGAAAAACTGTTTTTT. This codes for CAWGGGLQATNEKLFF.

This clone has only a few counts. The rearrangement links TRBV7-6 to TRBJ1-2; TRBD1 might be the D (5 bases). The CDR3 is 13 amino acids. V was pared by 5 bases and J by 4 bases, with 11 bases between. The germline CDR1 and CDR2 sequences are SGHVS and FNYEAQ. CDR3 in DNA: TGTGCCAGCAGCGCGGGACGGGTCTATGGCTACACCTTC. Its protein product is CASSAGRVYGYTF.

The chain carries TRBV25-1 and TRBJ2-1; 9 bases match TRBD1. The V gene end was trimmed by 3 bases and the J gene end by 7 bases; junction bases not matched to a gene: 10. The CDR3 consists of 16 residues. Germline-derived CDR1 and CDR2 are MGHDK and SYGVNS. CDR3 residues: CASSDFLQGAKNEQFF. CDR3 in DNA: TGTGCCAGCAGTGATTTCCTACAGGGGGCTAAAAATGAGCAGTTCTTC. The full variable domain, its missing parts supplied by reference TRBV25-1 and TRBJ2-1, is EADIYQTPRYLVIGTGKKITLECSQTMGHDKMYWYQQDPGMELHLIHYSYGVNSTEKGDLSSESTVSRIRTEHFPLTLESARPSHTSQYLCASSDFLQGAKNEQFFGPGTRLTVL.

In its sample, this clone was seen a few times. The rearrangement joins TRBV5-6 to TRBJ1-1, with D perhaps matching TRBD1 (5 bases). This CDR3 region has 13 residues. Trimming shortened V by 0 bases and J by 5 bases, and 8 bases separated the two germline ends. Germline-derived CDR1 and CDR2 are SGHDT and YYEEEE. The CDR3 here is CASSLAGDTEAFF. CDR3 DNA sequence: TGTGCCAGCAGCTTGGCGGGGGATACTGAAGCTTTCTTT.

This clone was found many times. The chain combines TRBV19 with TRBJ1-5; D gene ambiguous. V gave up 10 bases and J gave up 2 bases, with 18 bases separating them. From germline, CDR1 is LNHDA and CDR2 SQIVND (reference sequence). This CDR3 has 15 amino acids. In DNA form, the CDR3 reads TGTGCCACCGCCGGTGGGCAGGCCCGCAATCAGCCCCAGCATTTT. Translating gives CATAGGQARNQPQHF.

This clone has just a few counts. This rearrangement joins TRBV9 to TRBJ1-5; D unclear. This CDR3 contains 14 residues. CDR1 and CDR2 from the germline V gene are SGDLS and YYNGEE. V lost 3 bases to trimming and J lost 8 bases, with 15 bases between them. The CDR3 reads CASSANTGREPQHF. CDR3 sequence (DNA): TGTGCCAGCAGCGCCAACACCGGTCGGGAGCCCCAGCATTTT.

This clone was counted between two and nine times. J is TRBJ1-4 and V is TRBV27; TRBD1 aligns across 7 bases. Germline V gene data show CDR1 as MNHEY and CDR2 as SMNVEV (reference sequence). Trimming took 3 bases from V and 3 from J; bases not matched to a gene: 13. The CDR3 is 18 residues long. The CDR3 nucleotides read TGTGCCAGCAGTTTTTCCGCGGCCCGGACAGGTCCTAATGAAAAACTGTTTTTT. This codes for CASSFSAARTGPNEKLFF.